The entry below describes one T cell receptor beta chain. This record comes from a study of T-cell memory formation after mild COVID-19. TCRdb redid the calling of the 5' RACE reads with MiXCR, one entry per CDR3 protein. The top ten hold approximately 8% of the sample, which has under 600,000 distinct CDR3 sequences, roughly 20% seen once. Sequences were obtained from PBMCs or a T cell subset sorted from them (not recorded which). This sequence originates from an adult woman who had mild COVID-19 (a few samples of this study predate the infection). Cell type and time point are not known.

CDR3 in amino acids: CASSYLRVSYGYTF. The CDR3 DNA sequence: TGTGCCAGCAGCTACCTCCGGGTTTCGTATGGCTACACCTTC. The V call is TRBV3-1, the J call TRBJ1-2; D call uncertain. CDR1 is LGHDT, CDR2 YNNKEL, per germline (reference sequence). The V and J ends lost 5 bases and 5 bases respectively, with 15 bases between them. The CDR3 is made up of 14 amino acids.